The 23 T cell receptor beta chains presented below share a single source sample, sequenced in a study of cytomegalovirus exposure and HLA in healthy donors. PCR involved 60 Vbeta and 13 Jbeta primers. The method was immunoSEQ multiplex PCR; TCRdb's version includes in-frame clones alone and lacks a portion of them. This sample has about 150,000 clones, with about 68% found just once. The sequenced sample consisted of PBMCs. Receptor source: a man aged 25-45 years in good health and CMV-seronegative.

This chain joins TRBV19 and TRBJ1-5; tentative D call: TRBD1 (5 bases). From germline, CDR1 is LNHDA and CDR2 SQIVND (reference sequence). Between the trimmed V and J ends, which lost 6 bases and 0 bases, there was a span of 21 bases. The CDR3 extends over 18 amino acids. The CDR3 region has the DNA TGTGCCAGTAGCCTAGCGGGACCTGATATATATAGCAATCAGCCCCAGCATTTT. Translation gives CASSLAGPDIYSNQPQHF.

V and J are TRBV27 and TRBJ2-1; 8 positions match TRBD2. The CDR3 extends over 17 amino acids. Germline CDR1 reads MNHEY; CDR2 reads SMNVEV (reference sequence). Unmatched junction bases numbered 8, after V lost 2 bases and J lost 2 bases. CDR3: CASSLRSGGRPYNEQFF. Here the CDR3 DNA reads TGTGCCAGCAGTTTACGTTCCGGCGGGAGGCCCTACAATGAGCAGTTCTTC.

This clone has a handful of counts. The J gene is TRBJ2-7, the V gene TRBV19, with D possibly TRBD1 on 5 matching bases. Germline CDR1 and CDR2: LNHDA and SQIVND (reference sequence). The CDR3 length is 13 residues. V lost 3 bases to trimming and J lost 2 bases, with 8 bases between them. CDR3 sequence reads: CASSITGPYEQYF. CDR3 nucleotide sequence: TGTGCCAGTAGTATCACAGGTCCCTACGAGCAGTACTTC.

In its sample, this clone was seen once. At one end, the junction sequence differs from germline, possibly due to a read error. The gene calls are TRBV30 and TRBJ1-2; D may be TRBD1 (6 bases). Germline V gives CDR1 GTSNPN, CDR2 SVGIG (reference sequence). CDR3 length: 13 residues. DNA of the CDR3: TGTGCCTGGAGTGTAGGGGGTAACTATGGCTACCCCTTC. This gives the protein CAWSVGGNYGYPF.

The CDR3 loop reads CASSRGQGGSYEQYF. DNA for the CDR3: TGTGCCAGCAGTAGGGGACAGGGAGGTTCCTACGAGCAGTACTTC. This sequence joins TRBV6-5 and TRBJ2-7; 9 positions match TRBD1. There are 15 residues in the CDR3. Looked up from germline, CDR1 is MNHEY and CDR2 is SVGAGI. With V trimmed by 5 bases and J by 1 base, 6 bases remained unmatched.

The rearrangement joins TRBV10-3 to TRBJ2-7, with TRBD1 identical over 7 bases. Germline CDR1 is ENHRY and CDR2 is SYGVKD. The CDR3 is 14 residues long. Germline trimming cut 6 bases from V and 2 bases from J; bases unmatched to any gene: 7. CDR3 coding DNA: TGTGCCATCAGAACCGGACAGGACCCCTACGAGCAGTACTTC. Protein sequence: CAIRTGQDPYEQYF.

The V and J genes are TRBV6-1 and TRBJ2-7, with 8 bases that match TRBD1. With V trimmed by 4 bases and J by 6 bases, 8 bases remained unmatched. The CDR3 totals 14 residues. Germline values: CDR1 MNHNS, CDR2 SASEGT. The CDR3 DNA follows: TGTGCCAGCAGTGGCGACAGGGGAAGAGGCGAGCAGTACTTC. Translating it yields CASSGDRGRGEQYF.

This clone was seen a handful of times. The CDR3 loop reads CASSVGLAEAFF. The CDR3, as DNA: TGCGCCAGCAGTGTGGGGCTGGCTGAAGCTTTCTTT. The chain combines TRBV10-1 with TRBJ1-1; D is possibly TRBD1 (5 bases). From germline, CDR1 is WNHNN and CDR2 SYGVQD (reference sequence). Trimming took off 4 bases at V and 6 bases at J, with 9 bases between the two ends. The CDR3 is 12 residues long.

The chain has TRBV6-6 and TRBJ2-7, with D maybe TRBD2 (7 bases). CDR1 and CDR2 from the germline V gene are MNHNY and SVGAGI (reference sequence). This CDR3 comprises 12 residues. Deletions cut 10 bases from V and 5 bases from J, with 15 bases between. The CDR3 sequence: CATSRGGDEQYF. The CDR3 bases are TGTGCCACCTCAAGGGGGGGCGACGAGCAGTACTTC.

The chain links TRBV7-2 to TRBJ2-6, with 7 bases aligning to TRBD1. The J segment lost 0 bases and the V segment lost 5 bases, leaving 10 bases of the junction unmatched. The CDR3 loop spans 18 amino acids. Germline V CDR1 and CDR2: SGHTA, FQGNSA. Written as DNA, the CDR3 is TGTGCCAGCAGCGCACCGGGACAGTTAAGCTCTGGGGCCAACGTCCTGACTTTC. This encodes CASSAPGQLSSGANVLTF.

CDR3 sequence (DNA): TGTGCCAGCAGCTTAGTGACAGGGACTGAAGCTTTCTTT. Protein sequence: CASSLVTGTEAFF. This chain uses TRBV7-8 with TRBJ1-1, with 7 nucleotides matching TRBD1. CDR3 length equals 13 residues. CDR1 and CDR2 from the germline V gene are SGHVS and FQNEAQ. The junction had 1 base not matched to a gene; V was cut back by 1 base and J by 5 bases.

The rearrangement joins TRBV6-5 to TRBJ2-2; perhaps TRBD2 as D (5 bases). Germline CDR1 and CDR2: MNHEY and SVGAGI. V lost 5 bases to trimming and J lost 7 bases, with 17 bases between them. The CDR3 length is 15 residues. CDR3 bases: TGTGCCAGCAGTCCCGCCTCGGGGTTCAGCGGGGAGCTGTTTTTT. Protein sequence: CASSPASGFSGELFF.

This clone was recorded once. This chain connects TRBV7-6 to TRBJ2-2; D perhaps matches TRBD2 (7 bases). CDR1 and CDR2 (germline): SGHVS, FNYEAQ. Trimming cost V 3 bases and J 5 bases, with 13 bases left between them. This CDR3 spans 15 amino acids. The chain's CDR3 is CASSFLGGLTGELFF. CDR3 DNA: TGTGCCAGCAGCTTTCTCGGGGGGCTTACCGGGGAGCTGTTTTTT.

This chain links TRBV27 with TRBJ2-2; 7 bases are shared with TRBD1. CDR3 length: 16 residues. V was pared by 5 bases and J by 3 bases, with 9 bases of the junction left unmatched. Germline V gene lookup returns CDR1 MNHEY and CDR2 SMNVEV (reference sequence). CDR3 sequence: CASSLNRGADTGELFF. The CDR3 DNA reads as TGTGCCAGCAGTCTAAACAGGGGCGCAGACACCGGGGAGCTGTTTTTT.

This chain uses TRBV11-2 with TRBJ1-3, with TRBD1 matching 7 bases. The germline V gene has CDR1 SGHAT and CDR2 FQNNGV. Unmatched junction bases numbered 7, after V lost 5 bases and J lost 3 bases. The CDR3 spans 15 residues. CDR3: CASSTQGKVGNTIYF. Here the CDR3 DNA reads TGTGCCAGCAGCACACAGGGGAAAGTTGGAAACACCATATATTTT. Variable domain in full (rest from reference TRBV11-2 and TRBJ1-3): EAGVAQSPRYKIIEKRQSVAFWCNPISGHATLYWYQQILGQGPKLLIQFQNNGVVDDSQLPKDRFSAERLKGVDSTLKIQPAKLEDSAVYLCASSTQGKVGNTIYFGEGSWLTVV.

This clone has a handful of counts. V usage is TRBV30 and J usage is TRBJ2-2; D not resolved. The CDR3 loop spans 13 amino acids. With 2 bases removed from V and 7 bases from J, the gap between germline ends came to 11 bases. CDR1 and CDR2 (germline): GTSNPN, SVGIG (reference sequence). The CDR3 sequence: CAWSSRPGGELFF. The DNA for the CDR3 is TGTGCCTGGAGTTCCCGTCCCGGCGGGGAGCTGTTTTTT.

This clone was detected only a few times. The chain employs TRBV2 and TRBJ1-4; TRBD1 is a possible D gene (5 bases). Trimming cost V 5 bases and J 8 bases, with 15 bases left between them. Germline V gene lookup returns CDR1 SNHLY and CDR2 FYNNEI. This CDR3 has 14 amino acids. The DNA of the CDR3 is TGTGCCAGCAGTTCATGGGGGACTGGAGAAAAACTGTTTTTT. As protein: CASSSWGTGEKLFF. The full variable domain, with the rest looked up from reference TRBV2 and TRBJ1-4, is EPEVTQTPSHQVTQMGQEVILRCVPISNHLYFYWYRQILGQKVEFLVSFYNNEISEKSEIFDDQFSVERPDGSNFTLKIRSTKLEDSAMYFCASSSWGTGEKLFFGSGTQLSVL.

The V gene is TRBV7-9, the J gene TRBJ1-6; D is perhaps TRBD1 (5 bases). The CDR3 runs to 15 residues. Trimming cost V 0 bases and J 10 bases, with 13 bases left between them. Germline CDR1 and CDR2: SEHNR and FQNEAQ (reference sequence). CDR3 nucleotide sequence: TGTGCCAGCAGCTTAGCGACTGCGGGGGAATCACCCCTCCACTTT. Translated, it gives CASSLATAGESPLHF.

The V call is TRBV7-6, the J call TRBJ1-1, with D possibly being TRBD1 (5 bases). V was clipped by 5 bases and J by 4 bases, with 8 bases between them. The CDR3 loop spans 12 amino acids. CDR1 SGHVS and CDR2 FNYEAQ come from the germline V gene. CDR3 sequence reads: CASSGGGTEAFF. DNA of the CDR3: TGTGCCAGCAGCGGGGGGGGCACTGAAGCTTTCTTT.

The V and J genes are TRBV27 and TRBJ1-2; 8 bases align to TRBD1. Trimming removed 7 bases from V and 6 bases from J; junction bases left unmatched: 7. The CDR3 is 13 amino acids. From germline, CDR1 is MNHEY and CDR2 SMNVEV (reference sequence). CDR3 in DNA: TGTGCCAGCAAACAACAGGGGGAGGATGGCTACACCTTC. Its protein is CASKQQGEDGYTF.

V gene TRBV6-5 combines with J gene TRBJ2-5; 8 bases align to TRBD2. V lost 5 bases to trimming and J lost 5 bases; unmatched junction nucleotides: 4. This CDR3 contains 13 residues. CDR1 and CDR2 (germline): MNHEY, SVGAGI. The CDR3 DNA reads TGTGCCAGCAGTCGGACTAGCCTTGAGACCCAGTACTTC. This codes for CASSRTSLETQYF.

This chain links TRBV27 with TRBJ1-5; 8 nucleotides line up with TRBD1. J was trimmed by 4 bases and V by 5 bases; bases with no gene match: 1. The germline gives CDR1 MNHEY, CDR2 SMNVEV (reference sequence). This CDR3 contains 13 residues. DNA of the CDR3: TGTGCCAGCAGTCGACAGGGGAATCAGCCCCAGCATTTT. Its translation: CASSRQGNQPQHF.

The chain is built from TRBV28 and TRBJ2-5, with TRBD2 identical over 8 bases. CDR1 is MDHEN and CDR2 is SYDVKM in the germline V gene. With 5 bases clipped from V and 0 bases from J, the junction kept 14 bases outside the gene matches. The CDR3 is 18 amino acids. The CDR3 reads CASSPPNMGGGYQETQYF. For the CDR3, the DNA is TGTGCCAGCAGTCCTCCCAATATGGGCGGGGGGTACCAAGAGACCCAGTACTTC.